The 15 T cell receptor beta chains below come from one sample, sequenced in a study of shared clonotypes between healthy human individuals. Assay used: immunoSEQ multiplex PCR; TCRdb lists only in-frame clones, some missing. The table records roughly 86,000 clones, approximately 63% of them present only once. What was sequenced was memory CD8+ T cells sorted from blood. The sample's subset: CD45RO+ cells pooled with CCR7-negative TemRA cells. These receptors were collected from a man younger than 40 in good health.

The chain couples TRBV11-2 to TRBJ2-5, with TRBD2 identical over 8 bases. The CDR3 loop spans 15 amino acids. Germline CDR1 SGHAT, CDR2 FQNNGV. With 3 bases clipped from V and 5 bases from J, the junction kept 8 bases outside the gene matches. Here the CDR3 DNA reads TGTGCCAGCAGCTTCACAGCGGGAGTGGGGGAGACCCAGTACTTC. Translated, it gives CASSFTAGVGETQYF.

This clone was seen more than once but under ten times. The J gene is TRBJ1-1, the V gene TRBV6-1; possible D gene TRBD1, 5 bases. V was trimmed by 0 bases and J by 6 bases, leaving 11 bases between them. The CDR3 contains 14 residues. Germline CDR1 and CDR2: MNHNS and SASEGT. CDR3 in amino acids: CASSEARYRSEAFF. DNA of the CDR3: TGTGCCAGCAGTGAAGCCCGTTACAGGTCTGAAGCTTTCTTT.

This rearrangement joins TRBV28 to TRBJ2-7, with D possibly matching TRBD1 (6 bases). The germline V gene has CDR1 MDHEN and CDR2 SYDVKM. The CDR3 loop spans 15 amino acids. The germline V and J ends were trimmed by 5 bases and 0 bases, with 14 bases remaining between them. CDR3 nucleotides: TGTGCCAGCAGTATGTTCAGGGGCCTCTCCTACGAGCAGTACTTC. Translation gives CASSMFRGLSYEQYF.

This chain links TRBV4-1 with TRBJ2-3; D is tentatively TRBD1 or TRBD2 (5 bases each). Per the germline V gene, CDR1 is MGHRA and CDR2 is YSYEKL. The germline V and J ends were trimmed by 3 bases and 4 bases, with 8 bases remaining between them. The CDR3 is 13 residues long. The CDR3 spells CASSHVGADTQYF. In DNA, the CDR3 is TGCGCCAGCAGCCATGTGGGGGCAGATACGCAGTATTTT.

This clone was counted a few times. The V gene is TRBV28, the J gene TRBJ1-4; possibly TRBD1 for D (5 bases). The V gene's germline CDR1 is MDHEN and CDR2 SYDVKM. This CDR3 has 15 residues. Trimming took 2 bases from V and 8 from J, leaving 15 bases between them. The CDR3 is CASSLIGTAREKLFF. The CDR3 coding sequence is TGTGCCAGCAGTTTAATAGGGACGGCGAGGGAAAAACTGTTTTTT. Complete variable domain (other parts from reference TRBV28 and TRBJ1-4): DVKVTQSSRYLVKRTGEKVFLECVQDMDHENMFWYRQDPGLGLRLIYFSYDVKMKEKGDIPEGYSVSREKKERFSLILESASTNQTSMYLCASSLIGTAREKLFFGSGTQLSVL.

This sequence joins TRBV5-5 and TRBJ1-1; no firm D call. Per the germline V gene, CDR1 is SGHKS and CDR2 is YYEKEE (reference sequence). V lost 4 bases and J 3 bases, leaving 10 bases between the germline ends. The CDR3 spans 13 residues. The chain's CDR3 is CASSGNSYTEAFF. The CDR3 DNA reads TGTGCCAGCAGCGGTAATAGCTACACTGAAGCTTTCTTT. Combining the CDR3 with reference TRBV5-5 and TRBJ1-1 gives the whole variable domain DAGVTQSPTHLIKTRGQQVTLRCSPISGHKSVSWYQQVLGQGPQFIFQYYEKEERGRGNFPDRFSARQFPNYSSELNVNALLLGDSALYLCASSGNSYTEAFFGQGTRLTVV.

The V gene is TRBV7-9, the J gene TRBJ2-5; 7 positions agree with TRBD1. Germline V gene data show CDR1 as SEHNR and CDR2 as FQNEAQ (reference sequence). The trim removed 5 bases at V and 4 bases at J, leaving 7 bases unmatched. The CDR3 is 14 amino acids. As DNA, the CDR3 is TGTGCCAGCAGCCCTATTAAGGGGGCAGAGACCCAGTACTTC. It encodes CASSPIKGAETQYF.

The V and J genes are TRBV6-1 and TRBJ2-2, with a possible D match to TRBD1 (5 bases). This CDR3 comprises 15 residues. Germline V gives CDR1 MNHNS, CDR2 SASEGT. Trimming removed 5 bases from V and 3 bases from J, with 13 bases in between. CDR3 loop: CASSSAGPDTGELFF. CDR3 DNA sequence: TGTGCCAGCAGTTCGGCAGGGCCGGACACCGGGGAGCTGTTTTTT.

The chain couples TRBV9 to TRBJ2-1; D is undetermined. The CDR3 consists of 18 residues. Looked up from germline, CDR1 is SGDLS and CDR2 is YYNGEE. The V end lost 1 base, the J end lost 0 bases, and 17 bases lay between the germline ends. The CDR3 bases are TGTGCCAGCAGCGTACTACCGCTTCCCGGAAGCTCCTACAATGAGCAGTTCTTC. It translates to CASSVLPLPGSSYNEQFF. Full variable domain (missing parts from reference TRBV9 and TRBJ2-1): DSGVTQTPKHLITATGQRVTLRCSPRSGDLSVYWYQQSLDQGLQFLIQYYNGEERAKGNILERFSAQQFPDLHSELNLSSLELGDSALYFCASSVLPLPGSSYNEQFFGPGTRLTVL.

The chain employs TRBV28 and TRBJ2-7; 9 bases match TRBD2. Unmatched junction bases numbered 8, after V lost 5 bases and J lost 3 bases. This CDR3 has 15 residues. Germline V lookup: CDR1 MDHEN, CDR2 SYDVKM. The CDR3 DNA follows: TGTGCCAGCAGTCTCGCCGGGACTAGCAACTACGAGCAGTACTTC. Protein product: CASSLAGTSNYEQYF.

This clone was observed many times. The rearrangement links TRBV9 to TRBJ2-5; D may be TRBD1 or TRBD2 (6 bases each). The CDR3 extends over 15 amino acids. The V and J ends lost 4 bases and 6 bases respectively, with 19 bases between them. Looked up from germline, CDR1 is SGDLS and CDR2 is YYNGEE. Here the CDR3 reads CASSLRGVFRKTQYF. In DNA form, the CDR3 reads TGTGCCAGCAGCTTAAGGGGGGTATTTCGAAAGACCCAGTACTTC.

The rearrangement uses TRBV5-1 and TRBJ2-7; 7 bases agree with TRBD1. This CDR3 contains 13 residues. The germline gives CDR1 SGHRS, CDR2 YFSETQ. The V segment lost 4 bases and the J segment 5 bases; nucleotides outside the gene matches: 6. For the CDR3, the DNA is TGCGCCAGCAGCCGACAGGGTCGGGACGAGCAGTACTTC. Amino acid sequence: CASSRQGRDEQYF. Filled out from reference TRBV5-1 and TRBJ2-7, the complete variable domain reads KAGVTQTPRYLIKTRGQQVTLSCSPISGHRSVSWYQQTPGQGLQFLFEYFSETQRNKGNFPGRFSGRQFSNSRSEMNVSTLELGDSALYLCASSRQGRDEQYFGPGTRLTVT.

The V call is TRBV7-6, the J call TRBJ2-1, with a tentative D call TRBD2 (5 bases). V lost 2 bases, J lost 6 bases, and 11 bases lay in between. The CDR3 sequence is 14 residues long. Germline-derived CDR1 and CDR2 are SGHVS and FNYEAQ. CDR3 sequence reads: CASSLTELGNEQFF. CDR3 bases: TGTGCCAGCAGCTTAACCGAACTAGGCAATGAGCAGTTCTTC.

The CDR3 nucleotides read TGTGCCAGCAAGAGGGAAAGGGCGAGCTACACCTTC. The encoded protein is CASKRERASYTF. The V and J genes are TRBV28 and TRBJ1-2; D is undetermined. In germline, CDR1 is MDHEN, CDR2 SYDVKM. The CDR3 totals 12 residues. Trimming stripped 7 bases from V and 9 bases from J, with 15 bases between.

The CDR3 spells CAISDSGGAYNEQFF. CDR3 bases: TGTGCCATCAGTGATTCCGGCGGGGCCTACAATGAGCAGTTCTTC. The V call is TRBV10-3, the J call TRBJ2-1; weak D call: TRBD2 (6 bases). The CDR3 runs to 15 residues. V lost 3 bases, J lost 2 bases, and 11 bases lay in between. Germline V gene data show CDR1 as ENHRY and CDR2 as SYGVKD.